The 11 T cell receptor beta chains presented below share a single source sample, sequenced in a study of T cells after posttransplantation cyclophosphamide. Profiled with immunoSEQ multiplex PCR; TCRdb holds only in-frame clones, not every one. Listed for the sample are about 38,000 clones, none seen a single time. Sequenced sample: PBMCs. These TCRs come from a man between 50 and 59 years old in good health, CMV-negative, and a related stem cell transplant donor.

The chain joins TRBV28 to TRBJ2-7; the D gene is possibly TRBD2 (6 bases). The CDR3 consists of 14 residues. Germline V gives CDR1 MDHEN, CDR2 SYDVKM. Trimming shortened V by 4 bases and J by 3 bases, and 13 bases separated the two germline ends. The DNA of the CDR3 is TGTGCCAGCAGTTCCCCGGGACTTCTCTACGAGCAGTACTTC. Amino acid sequence: CASSSPGLLYEQYF.

V gene TRBV7-8 combines with J gene TRBJ2-3; TRBD2 agrees at 10 bases. Looked up from germline, CDR1 is SGHVS and CDR2 is FQNEAQ. V gave up 3 bases and J gave up 0 bases; unmatched junction bases: 9. This CDR3 contains 18 residues. CDR3 in amino acids: CASSLLPGLAPSTDTQYF. The CDR3 DNA reads as TGTGCCAGCAGCTTGCTCCCGGGACTAGCGCCTAGCACAGATACGCAGTATTTT.

There are many counts of this clone. CDR3 coding DNA: TGTGCCAGCAGAGGGACAGGGAGAGGAAACACCATATATTTT. This encodes CASRGTGRGNTIYF. This chain joins TRBV6-5 and TRBJ1-3, with 9 bases aligning to TRBD1. V was clipped by 6 bases and J by 4 bases; unmatched bases: 4. The CDR3 contains 14 residues. Germline V gene sequence: CDR1 MNHEY, CDR2 SVGAGI.

In this sample, this clone turned up a few times. The chain links TRBV7-9 to TRBJ2-3; perhaps TRBD1 as D (6 bases). The CDR3 is 17 residues long. The germline CDR1 and CDR2 sequences are SEHNR and FQNEAQ (reference sequence). V was pared by 3 bases and J by 4 bases, with 20 bases between. The CDR3 reads CASSLGLQGIGPDTQYF. The CDR3 nucleotides are TGTGCCAGCAGCTTGGGGCTCCAGGGGATCGGCCCAGATACGCAGTATTTT.

This clone was recorded many times. CDR3 coding DNA: TGTGCCAGCAGTTTCCAGGGAAGCACAGATACGCAGTATTTT. Protein product: CASSFQGSTDTQYF. The chain has TRBV27 and TRBJ2-3; perhaps TRBD1 as D (5 bases). With 3 bases removed from V and 0 bases from J, the gap between germline ends came to 7 bases. Germline V lookup: CDR1 MNHEY, CDR2 SMNVEV (reference sequence). This CDR3 has 14 amino acids.

This clone was recorded many times. The gene calls are TRBV2 and TRBJ1-5; D is undetermined. Trimming removed 6 bases at V and 6 bases at J, with 12 bases between. This CDR3 spans 13 amino acids. The germline gives CDR1 SNHLY, CDR2 FYNNEI. The CDR3 nucleotides read TGTGCCAGCAGGGGTCGCACGGGTCAGCCCCAGCATTTT. This sequence encodes CASRGRTGQPQHF.

This clone was observed at least ten times. This chain connects TRBV6-6 to TRBJ1-2; 8 nucleotides line up with TRBD1. The germline V gene has CDR1 MNHNY and CDR2 SVGAGI (reference sequence). Trimming removed 6 bases from V and 1 base from J; junction bases left unmatched: 10. This CDR3 comprises 16 residues. The CDR3 protein is CASSRAVQGVNYGYTF. CDR3 coding DNA: TGTGCCAGCAGCCGGGCGGTACAGGGGGTTAACTATGGCTACACCTTC.

This clone was counted at least ten times. The V gene is TRBV6-6, the J gene TRBJ2-4; 10 bases line up with TRBD1. The V gene's germline CDR1 is MNHNY and CDR2 SVGAGI (reference sequence). CDR3 length: 14 residues. The V gene end was trimmed by 8 bases and the J gene end by 4 bases; junction bases not matched to a gene: 5. As DNA, the CDR3 is TGTGCCAGCGGACAGGGACAGGGGAAAAACATTCAGTACTTC. As protein: CASGQGQGKNIQYF.

This clone was counted many times. The chain joins TRBV6-6 to TRBJ2-7; maybe TRBD2 (5 bases). Trimming cost V 4 bases and J 4 bases, with 5 bases left between them. Germline CDR1 and CDR2: MNHNY and SVGAGI (reference sequence). This CDR3 has 11 residues. CDR3 in DNA: TGTGCCAGCAGTTGGGAGTACGAGCAGTACTTC. It translates to CASSWEYEQYF.

This chain uses TRBV14 with TRBJ1-1; D is unclear. With 4 bases removed from V and 2 bases from J, the gap between germline ends came to 8 bases. The CDR3 totals 13 residues. From germline, CDR1 is SGHDN and CDR2 FVKESK. CDR3 coding DNA: TGTGCCAGCAGCCCGTACCTAAACACTGAAGCTTTCTTT. Its protein product is CASSPYLNTEAFF.

This clone was found many times. The genes are TRBV7-2 and TRBJ2-3; maybe TRBD1 (6 bases). This CDR3 is 13 amino acids long. Trimming removed 4 bases at V and 3 bases at J, with 8 bases between. Germline-derived CDR1 and CDR2 are SGHTA and FQGNSA. The CDR3 DNA sequence: TGTGCCAGCAGCTCACAGGGTACAGATACGCAGTATTTT. Its translation: CASSSQGTDTQYF.